The clone carrying this TCR beta chain was observed a handful of times. Generated by immunoSEQ multiplex PCR, the TCRdb table keeps only in-frame clones and is missing some. The sample yields about 55,000 clones, approximately 93% seen once. Germline values: CDR1 GTSNPN, CDR2 SVGIG (reference sequence). The CDR3 spans 15 residues. Trimming stripped 5 bases from V and 1 base from J, with 17 bases between. The data were taken from a study of T cell changes during pregnancy in multiple sclerosis. The clonotype comes from a female donor with multiple sclerosis, enrolled in a pregnancy study. Material: CD8+ T cells from peripheral blood mononuclear cells, obtained in the second trimester of pregnancy. The chain joins TRBV30 to TRBJ1-1; possible D gene TRBD1, 5 bases. The CDR3 DNA reads TGTGCCTGGTTAGACCGGGGGGTGCCGAACACTGAAGCTTTCTTT. This translates into CAWLDRGVPNTEAFF.